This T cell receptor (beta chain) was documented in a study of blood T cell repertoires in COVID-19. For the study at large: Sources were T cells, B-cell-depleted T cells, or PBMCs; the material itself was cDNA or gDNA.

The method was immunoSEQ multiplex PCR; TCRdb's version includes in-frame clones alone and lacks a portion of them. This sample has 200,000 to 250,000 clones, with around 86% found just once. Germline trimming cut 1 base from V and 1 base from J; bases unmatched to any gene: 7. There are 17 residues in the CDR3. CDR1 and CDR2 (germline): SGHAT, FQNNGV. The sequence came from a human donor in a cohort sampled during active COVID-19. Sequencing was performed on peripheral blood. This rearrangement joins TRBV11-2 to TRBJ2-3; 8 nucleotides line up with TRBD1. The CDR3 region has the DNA TGTGCCAGCAGCTTAGCCTCCGGGACAGGACGCACAGATACGCAGTATTTT. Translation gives CASSLASGTGRTDTQYF.